The present T cell receptor (beta chain) was sequenced within a study of T cell responses to AZD1222 COVID-19 vaccine. Method: immunoSEQ multiplex PCR; TCRdb's copy keeps in-frame clones and lacks some. Among about 150,000 clones listed, 70% to 90% were seen once. Germline CDR1 LNHNV, CDR2 YYDKDF (reference sequence). Trimming took off 0 bases at V and 8 bases at J, with 2 bases between the two ends. CDR3 length: 11 amino acids. The chain uses TRBV15 and TRBJ1-3; unclear D gene. The origin of this receptor is an adult in good health. Sample: peripheral blood, taken on day 0 of AZD1222 vaccination. DNA for the CDR3: TGTGCCACCAGCAGAGATGACACCATATATTTT. Its translation is CATSRDDTIYF.